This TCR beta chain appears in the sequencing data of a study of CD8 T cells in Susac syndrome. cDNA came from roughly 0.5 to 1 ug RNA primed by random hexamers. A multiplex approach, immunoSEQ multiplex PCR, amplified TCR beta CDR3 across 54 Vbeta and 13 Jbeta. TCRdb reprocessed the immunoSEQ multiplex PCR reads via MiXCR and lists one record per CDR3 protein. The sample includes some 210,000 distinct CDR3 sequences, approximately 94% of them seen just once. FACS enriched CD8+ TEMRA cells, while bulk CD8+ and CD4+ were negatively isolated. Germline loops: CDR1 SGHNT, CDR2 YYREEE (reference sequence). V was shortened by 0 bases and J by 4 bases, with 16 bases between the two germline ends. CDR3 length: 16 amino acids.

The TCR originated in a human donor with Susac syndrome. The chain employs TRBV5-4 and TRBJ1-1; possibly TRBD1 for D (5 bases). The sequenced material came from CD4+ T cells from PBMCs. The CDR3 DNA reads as TGTGCCAGCAGCTTGGCCGGGGGTGCCAGATCCACTGAAGCTTTCTTT. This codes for CASSLAGGARSTEAFF.